Detailed here is one TCR beta chain. The sample originates from a study of blood T cell repertoires in COVID-19. Only in-frame clones appear in the TCRdb table, and some are missing; sequencing was by immunoSEQ multiplex PCR. The repertoire includes some 340,000 clones, roughly nine tenths of them detected once, and approximately 4.1% sits in the top ten. The clonotype was recovered from a woman aged 25 to 39 who had been exposed to COVID-19. The sequenced sample consisted of PBMCs or T cells enriched from blood (not recorded which).

The DNA of the CDR3 is TGTGCCAGCACCACAGGGGAGAATGAGCAGTTCTTC. Protein: CASTTGENEQFF. The chain employs TRBV7-9 and TRBJ2-1; 7 nucleotides line up with TRBD1. CDR3 length equals 12 residues. Trimming cost V 7 bases and J 7 bases; bases outside gene matches: 4. CDR1 is SEHNR and CDR2 is FQNEAQ in the germline V gene (reference sequence).